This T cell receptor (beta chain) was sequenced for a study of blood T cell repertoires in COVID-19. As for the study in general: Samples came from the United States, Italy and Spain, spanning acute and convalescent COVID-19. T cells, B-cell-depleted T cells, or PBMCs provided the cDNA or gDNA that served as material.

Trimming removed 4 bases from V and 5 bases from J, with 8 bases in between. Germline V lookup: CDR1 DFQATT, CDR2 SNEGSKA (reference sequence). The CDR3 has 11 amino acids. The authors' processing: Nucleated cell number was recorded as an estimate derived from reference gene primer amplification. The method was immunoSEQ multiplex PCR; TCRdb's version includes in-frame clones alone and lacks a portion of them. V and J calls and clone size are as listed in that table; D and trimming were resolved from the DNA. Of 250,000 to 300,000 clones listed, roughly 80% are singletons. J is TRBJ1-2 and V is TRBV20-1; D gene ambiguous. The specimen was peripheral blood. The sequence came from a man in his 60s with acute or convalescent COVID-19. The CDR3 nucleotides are TGCAGTGCTACGCTATCGTATGGCTACACCTTC. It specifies CSATLSYGYTF.